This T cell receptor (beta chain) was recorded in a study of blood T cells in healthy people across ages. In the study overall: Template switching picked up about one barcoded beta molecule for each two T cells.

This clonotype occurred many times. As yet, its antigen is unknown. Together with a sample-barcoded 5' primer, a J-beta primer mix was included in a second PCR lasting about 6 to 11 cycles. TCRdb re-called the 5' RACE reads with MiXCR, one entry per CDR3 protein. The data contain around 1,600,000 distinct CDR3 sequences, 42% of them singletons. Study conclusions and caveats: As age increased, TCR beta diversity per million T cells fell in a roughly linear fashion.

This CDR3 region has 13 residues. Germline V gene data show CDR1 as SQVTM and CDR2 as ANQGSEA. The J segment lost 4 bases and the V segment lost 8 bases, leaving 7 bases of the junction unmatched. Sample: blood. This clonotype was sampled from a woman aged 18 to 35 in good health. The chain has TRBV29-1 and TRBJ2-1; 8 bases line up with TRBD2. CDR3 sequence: CSPSLAGYNEQFF. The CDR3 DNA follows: TGCAGCCCCTCTTTAGCGGGATACAATGAGCAGTTCTTC.